A selection of T cell receptor beta chains follows, all from one sample in a study of blood T cell repertoires in COVID-19. Clones were read by immunoSEQ multiplex PCR, and TCRdb kept only the in-frame ones, dropping some. The sample lists over 250,000 clones; over 75% were seen once. The sequenced sample consisted of peripheral blood. The receptors come from a woman in her sixties or seventies with acute or convalescent COVID-19. CDR3s include the opening cysteine and the closing phenylalanine or tryptophan. D genes are given only for firm matches. Where a row states a size, it is once, few, many or the class of an expanded clone; other rows omit it.

CASSDRQPTYEQYF	TGCGCCAGCAGTGACCGACAGCCTACCTACGAGCAGTACTTC	.	TRBV10-2	TRBJ2-7	.
CASSMAGVASPLHF	TGTGCCAGTAGTATGGCAGGGGTCGCTTCACCCCTCCACTTT	.	TRBV19	TRBJ1-6	few
CASSEWGKGANEKLFF	TGTGCCAGCAGTGAATGGGGGAAGGGGGCTAATGAAAAACTGTTTTTT	.	TRBV6-1	TRBJ1-4	.
CSVGSPSEKLFF	TGCAGCGTTGGAAGCCCTTCTGAAAAACTGTTTTTT	.	TRBV29-1	TRBJ1-4	.
CASSFSGEGGGYTF	TGCGCCAGCAGCTTCTCAGGGGAAGGAGGAGGCTACACCTTC	.	TRBV5-1	TRBJ1-2	.
CASSQAKQPTYEQYF	TGTGCCAGCAGCCAAGCGAAACAGCCGACCTACGAGCAGTACTTC	.	TRBV4-2	TRBJ2-7	few
CASSLGNSLNTEAFF	TGTGCCAGCAGCTTAGGCAACAGCCTTAACACTGAAGCTTTCTTT	.	TRBV11-3	TRBJ1-1	.
CASSISDRGRTEAFF	TGTGCCAGTAGTATTTCGGACAGGGGGCGAACCGAAGCTTTCTTT	TRBD1	TRBV19	TRBJ1-1	.
CASSIQASTEAFF	TGTGCCAGTAGTATCCAGGCTTCGACTGAAGCTTTCTTT	.	TRBV19	TRBJ1-1	.
CASSQESFLGGRSTDTQYF	TGCGCCAGCAGCCAAGAATCCTTTCTCGGGGGGCGTAGCACAGATACGCAGTATTTT	.	TRBV4-1	TRBJ2-3	.
CASSQATGGRSGNTIYF	TGTGCCAGCAGCCAAGCGACAGGGGGTCGCTCTGGAAACACCATATATTTT	TRBD1	TRBV3-1/TRBV3-2	TRBJ1-3	.
CASSRGISGETQYF	TGTGCCAGCAGCCGAGGTATAAGCGGGGAGACCCAGTACTTC	.	TRBV4-2	TRBJ2-5	.
CSVGAGADTQYF	TGCAGCGTTGGAGCGGGGGCAGATACGCAGTATTTT	TRBD2	TRBV29-1	TRBJ2-3	.
CASSSVGTGYTEAFF	TGTGCCAGCAGTTCCGTCGGGACAGGGTATACTGAAGCTTTCTTT	TRBD1	TRBV2	TRBJ1-1	.
CASSQRDRGSGYTF	TGTGCCAGCAGCCAAAGGGACAGGGGGTCTGGCTACACCTTC	TRBD1	TRBV3-1/TRBV3-2	TRBJ1-2	.
CASSDPGDTQYF	TGCGCCAGCAGCGACCCGGGAGATACGCAGTATTTT	.	TRBV5-1	TRBJ2-3	.
CASFGANTEAFF	TGTGCCAGTTTTGGGGCGAACACTGAAGCTTTCTTT	.	TRBV2	TRBJ1-1	.
CASTQQREGYGYTF	TGTGCCAGCACCCAACAAAGGGAGGGGTATGGCTACACCTTC	.	TRBV7-9	TRBJ1-2	.
CASSKVQGAFDNYGYTF	TGTGCCAGCAGCAAAGTCCAGGGGGCGTTTGATAACTATGGCTACACCTTC	.	TRBV21-1	TRBJ1-2	.
CASTRTSFSKNIQYF	TGTGCCAGTACCAGGACTAGTTTCTCCAAAAACATTCAGTACTTC	TRBD2	TRBV19	TRBJ2-4	.